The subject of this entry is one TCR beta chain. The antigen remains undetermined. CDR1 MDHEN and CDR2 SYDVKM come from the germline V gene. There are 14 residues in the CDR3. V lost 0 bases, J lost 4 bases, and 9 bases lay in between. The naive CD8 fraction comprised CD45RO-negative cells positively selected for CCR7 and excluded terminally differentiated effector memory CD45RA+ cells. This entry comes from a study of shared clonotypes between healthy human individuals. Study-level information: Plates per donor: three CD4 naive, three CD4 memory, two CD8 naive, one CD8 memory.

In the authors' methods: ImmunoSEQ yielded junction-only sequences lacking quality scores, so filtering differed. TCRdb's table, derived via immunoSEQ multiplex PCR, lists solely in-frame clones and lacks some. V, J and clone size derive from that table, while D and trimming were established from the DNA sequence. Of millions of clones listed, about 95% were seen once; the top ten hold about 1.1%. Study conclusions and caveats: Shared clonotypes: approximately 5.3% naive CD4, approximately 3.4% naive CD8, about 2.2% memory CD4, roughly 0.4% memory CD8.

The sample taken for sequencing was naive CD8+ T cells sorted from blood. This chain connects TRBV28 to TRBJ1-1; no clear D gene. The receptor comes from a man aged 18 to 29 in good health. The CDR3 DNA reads TGTGCCAGCAGTTTATGGACGGATCTCACTGAAGCTTTCTTT. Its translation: CASSLWTDLTEAFF.